The present T cell receptor (beta chain) was sequenced within a study of Graves' ophthalmopathy and Graves' hyperthyroidism. Broader study findings: Also, most clonotypes expanded in the thyroid above 0.001 frequency appeared in blood. Built on 13 signatures, a model told ophthalmopathy apart from stable hyperthyroidism with 87.88% sensitivity and under 83% specificity.

Among the exclusions were patients with other autoimmune diseases, uncontrolled infections, pregnancy or lactation. What supplied the PBMCs was more than 7.5 ml of fresh peripheral blood. Investigators amplified TCR beta CDR3 regions from RNA transcripts. The authors performed first-round RT-PCR with HTBI primers and then a second-round multiplex PCR. From the multiplex PCR reads, TCRdb called clonotypes with MiXCR, one entry per CDR3 protein. The sample includes 650,000 to 900,000 distinct CDR3 sequences, approximately 40% of them seen just once. A word on this clonotype: Its antigen is currently unknown. Since a much larger clone is just one base distant, this may be a read error.

The length of the CDR3 is 12 residues. The germline V gene encodes CDR1 ENHRY and CDR2 SYGVKD. V lost 6 bases to trimming and J lost 8 bases, with 13 bases between them. The sequenced sample was peripheral blood. The chain recombines TRBV10-3 with TRBJ1-2; the D gene is possibly TRBD1 (5 bases). This TCR derives from an adult man with Graves' ophthalmopathy. The CDR3 here is CAIRGAGSGYTF. The CDR3 DNA reads TGTGCCATCAGAGGGGCAGGAAGCGGCTACACCTTC.